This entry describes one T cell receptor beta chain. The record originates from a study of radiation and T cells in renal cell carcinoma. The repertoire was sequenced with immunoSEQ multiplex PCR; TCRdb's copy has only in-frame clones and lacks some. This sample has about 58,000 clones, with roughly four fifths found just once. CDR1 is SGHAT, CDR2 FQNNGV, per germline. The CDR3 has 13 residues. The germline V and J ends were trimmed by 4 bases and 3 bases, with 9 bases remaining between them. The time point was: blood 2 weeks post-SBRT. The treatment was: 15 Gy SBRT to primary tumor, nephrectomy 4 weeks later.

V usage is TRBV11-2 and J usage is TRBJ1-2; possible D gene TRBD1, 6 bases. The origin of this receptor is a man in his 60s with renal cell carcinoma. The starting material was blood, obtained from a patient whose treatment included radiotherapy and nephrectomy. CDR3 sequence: CASSWGADYGYTF. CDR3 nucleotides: TGTGCCAGCAGCTGGGGGGCGGACTATGGCTACACCTTC. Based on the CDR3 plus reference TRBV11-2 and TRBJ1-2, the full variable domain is EAGVAQSPRYKIIEKRQSVAFWCNPISGHATLYWYQQILGQGPKLLIQFQNNGVVDDSQLPKDRFSAERLKGVDSTLKIQPAKLEDSAVYLCASSWGADYGYTFGSGTRLTVV.